Presented here are 6 T cell receptor beta chains from one specimen sequenced in a study of response to subunit inactivated influenza vaccine. TCRdb itself ran the RT-PCR reads through MiXCR, one entry per CDR3 protein. In the table there are about 170,000 distinct CDR3 sequences, approximately 11% of which are singletons. The sample here was CD8+ T cells sorted from PBMCs, taken around 25 months after vaccination. The source of these receptors is a man aged 50-75 years who received an inactivated influenza vaccine.

Only a few counts were recorded for this clonotype. The genes are TRBV28 and TRBJ2-7, with TRBD1 as a possible D gene (5 bases). Trimming pared 6 bases from V and 2 bases from J, leaving 14 bases between. CDR3 length equals 14 residues. In germline, CDR1 is MDHEN, CDR2 SYDVKM. The CDR3 loop is CASRMIGDPYEQYF. For the CDR3, the DNA is TGTGCCAGCAGGATGATAGGGGATCCCTACGAGCAGTACTTC.

The V and J genes are TRBV9 and TRBJ2-7, with 8 positions matching TRBD1. This CDR3 is built from 15 residues. Germline CDR1 reads SGDLS; CDR2 reads YYNGEE. With V trimmed by 0 bases and J by 5 bases, 7 bases remained unmatched. CDR3 sequence: CASSVAGDRTDEQYF. CDR3 coding DNA: TGTGCCAGCAGCGTAGCTGGGGACAGGACGGACGAGCAGTACTTC.

This clonotype came up a few times. The chain combines TRBV20-1 with TRBJ2-2; no firm D call. The germline gives CDR1 DFQATT, CDR2 SNEGSKA (reference sequence). Trimming cost V 0 bases and J 4 bases, with 9 bases left between them. This CDR3 region has 14 residues. CDR3 sequence (DNA): TGCAGTGCTAGAGATACCCAAATCACCGGGGAGCTGTTTTTT. Protein sequence: CSARDTQITGELFF.

The chain links TRBV11-1 to TRBJ2-7; D remains ambiguous. The CDR3 is made up of 14 amino acids. V gave up 2 bases and J gave up 2 bases, with 10 bases separating them. CDR1 SGHAT and CDR2 FQDESV come from the germline V gene (reference sequence). As DNA, the CDR3 is TGTGCCAGCAGCTTAATAGCTGCAACCTACGAGCAGTACTTC. Translation: CASSLIAATYEQYF.

The chain recombines TRBV6-2 or TRBV6-3 with TRBJ2-5; maybe TRBD1 (6 bases). Trimming cost V 7 bases and J 5 bases, with 14 bases left between them. CDR3 size: 13 residues. The germline CDR1 and CDR2 sequences are MNHEY and SVGEGT. CDR3 sequence reads: CASTGTGYETQYF. CDR3 in DNA: TGTGCCAGCACCGGCACAGGGTATGAGACCCAGTACTTC.

This clonotype came up many times. The CDR3 sequence is CASSLGGANTEAFF. Here the CDR3 DNA reads TGTGCCAGCAGTTTGGGGGGGGCGAACACTGAAGCTTTCTTT. The chain combines TRBV7-9 with TRBJ1-1, with D perhaps TRBD1 (6 bases). V was shortened by 6 bases and J by 1 base, with 12 bases between the two germline ends. Germline CDR1 SEHNR, CDR2 FQNEAQ (reference sequence). CDR3 length: 14 residues.